These 7 T cell receptor beta chains were all obtained from the same sample, sequenced in a study of T cells expressing NK-cell markers (dated by TCRdb to the early 2020s). Library generation was performed with 5' RACE. Sequenced on an Illumina HiSeq 2000. TCRdb reprocessed the public reads and reports one entry per CDR3 protein sequence, without DNA. The table for this sample lists 160,000 or so distinct CDR3 sequences. The top ten hold around 18% of the sample. Sequencing was done on a sample of blood T cells: a sorted CD56 or NKG2C T cell subset, CD4+ or CD8+ T cells, or bulk PBMC T cells (not recorded which). These TCRs come from a woman aged 18-70 years in good health.

The V call is TRBV20-1, the J call TRBJ1-1; TCRdb returns TRBD1, unconfirmable since there is no DNA. In germline, CDR1 is DFQATT, CDR2 SNEGSKA (reference sequence). This CDR3 comprises 13 residues. This CDR3 reads CSARGQGRPVAFF.

The rearrangement links TRBV13 to TRBJ2-1; TCRdb's D gene call, TRBD1, goes unchecked for lack of DNA. The CDR3 runs to 14 residues. Germline-derived CDR1 and CDR2 are PRHDT and FYEKMQ (reference sequence). CDR3 amino acids: CASSPVPVDNEQFF.

The chain carries TRBV12-3 or TRBV12-4 and TRBJ1-2. This CDR3 region has 16 residues. This CDR3 reads CASSLVPVFSSYGYTF.

V and J are TRBV20-1 and TRBJ2-3; TCRdb's D gene call, TRBD1, goes unchecked for lack of DNA. From germline, CDR1 is DFQATT and CDR2 SNEGSKA (reference sequence). The CDR3 is 13 residues long. The CDR3 sequence: CSAGDRNTDTQYF.

The V call is TRBV6-5, the J call TRBJ1-5; as DNA is missing, the TRBD1 call by TCRdb cannot be tested. The CDR3 has 15 amino acids. Germline V gene data show CDR1 as MNHEY and CDR2 as SVGAGI. The CDR3 protein is CASSYYAGPGQPQHF.

This chain links TRBV4-2 with TRBJ2-3; TCRdb gives TRBD1 as the D gene, but with no DNA this cannot be confirmed. The CDR3 is 13 amino acids. Germline CDR1 and CDR2: LGHNA and YNFKEQ. CDR3 residues: CASSPGPTDTQYF.

The chain combines TRBV4-2 with TRBJ2-2; TCRdb returns TRBD1, unconfirmable since there is no DNA. The CDR3 totals 16 residues. Germline-derived CDR1 and CDR2 are LGHNA and YNFKEQ. This CDR3 is CASSQDYAGGHGELFF.